This T cell receptor beta chain was captured by sequencing in a study of blood T cell repertoires in COVID-19. The V gene end was trimmed by 2 bases and the J gene end by 3 bases; junction bases not matched to a gene: 10. Germline assignment: CDR1 SGHTA and CDR2 FQGTGA. The CDR3 runs 18 residues. Methods used by the authors: The authors estimated nucleated cell counts from reference gene primer amplification. Assay used: immunoSEQ multiplex PCR; TCRdb lists only in-frame clones, some missing. The DNA was the basis for D and trimming; V, J and clone size are from that table. Of around 42,000 clones detected, 88% appear once; the ten largest clones hold approximately 4.8%.

The sample taken for sequencing was peripheral blood. The TCR was taken from a human donor in a cohort sampled during active COVID-19. This chain links TRBV7-3 with TRBJ2-1, with 10 bases aligning to TRBD1. CDR3 region: CASSLGGRGTGDYNEQFF. The CDR3 region has the DNA TGTGCCAGCAGCTTAGGTGGGAGGGGGACAGGGGACTACAATGAGCAGTTCTTC.